This T cell receptor beta chain is drawn from a study of post-analysis software for immune sequencing data. Findings and caveats of the study: Diversity measured as normalized Chao1 was significantly lower in multiple sclerosis patients than in controls. Patients had higher frequencies than controls of about five TRBV segments, including TRBV5-6, TRBV5-1 and TRBV20-1. Analysis by F measure revealed that same-batch samples clustered strongly together.

In the case of this clonotype: Its antigen is still unknown. A much larger clone differs by one base, so this may be a read error.

Germline lookup yields CDR1 SGHRS and CDR2 YFSETQ. This CDR3 contains 15 residues. Researchers reported that TCR beta cDNA libraries carried unique molecular identifiers. MiXCR, applied by TCRdb to the PCR reads, yields one record per CDR3 protein. The table lists under 200,000 distinct CDR3 sequences, roughly 28% of them singletons, with around 3.7% in the top ten. The clonotype was recovered from a girl under 18 with multiple sclerosis. The chain carries TRBV5-1 and TRBJ2-1; TRBD2 aligns across 8 bases. Sequencing was done on a sample of blood. CDR3 nucleotide sequence: TGCGCCAGCAGCTTCGACGGGAGGGTATACAATGTGCAGTTCTTC. The encoded protein is CASSFDGRVYNVQFF.